What follows are 12 T cell receptor beta chains derived from one specimen sequenced in a study of shared clonotypes between healthy human individuals. The assay was immunoSEQ multiplex PCR, and TCRdb's table has in-frame clones only and misses some. Among about 2.5 million clones listed, 85% to 95% were seen once. Specimen: naive CD4+ T cells from PBMCs. Subset indicated: CD45RA+ positively selected. Every receptor here comes from a young man in good health. Some clones in this sample may be carry-over from other donors' samples.

Comment on this clone: Distinct nucleotide sequences in the sample also encode this CDR3. The V and J genes are TRBV28 and TRBJ2-6; no definite D call. In germline, CDR1 is MDHEN, CDR2 SYDVKM. This CDR3 contains 15 residues. Trimming left V 3 bases short and J 0 bases short, with 6 bases between. CDR3 residues: CASSLGGSGANVLTF. The CDR3 DNA sequence: TGTGCCAGCAGTTTGGGTGGCTCTGGGGCCAACGTCCTGACTTTC.

The chain has TRBV5-5 and TRBJ2-7; TRBD2 matches at 10 bases. Germline lookup yields CDR1 SGHKS and CDR2 YYEKEE (reference sequence). This CDR3 is built from 15 residues. Trimming took 3 bases from V and 3 from J; bases not matched to a gene: 6. This chain's CDR3 is CASSSSGRALYEQYF. The DNA for the CDR3 is TGTGCCAGCAGCTCCAGCGGGAGGGCCCTCTACGAGCAGTACTTC.

On this clone: Other DNA sequences in this specimen translate into the identical CDR3. The chain uses TRBV5-6 and TRBJ1-5; D is uncertain. V was pared by 0 bases and J by 5 bases, with 3 bases between. Per germline, CDR1 SGHDT and CDR2 YYEEEE. The CDR3 runs 12 residues. CDR3 in amino acids: CASSLADQPQHF. The DNA for the CDR3 is TGTGCCAGCAGCTTGGCGGATCAGCCCCAGCATTTT.

This sequence joins TRBV2 and TRBJ2-2, with D tentatively TRBD1 (6 bases). The CDR3 has 15 residues. Deletions cut 5 bases from V and 4 bases from J, with 14 bases between. Germline lookup yields CDR1 SNHLY and CDR2 FYNNEI. CDR3 residues: CASSLGQHLTGELFF. DNA of the CDR3: TGTGCCAGCAGTTTAGGACAGCACCTCACCGGGGAGCTGTTTTTT.

Worth noting for this clone: At one end, the junction sequence differs from germline, possibly due to a read error. V is TRBV5-4 and J is TRBJ2-7; 7 bases line up with TRBD1. Germline V gene lookup returns CDR1 SGHNT and CDR2 YYREEE (reference sequence). There are 12 residues in the CDR3. CDR3 sequence reads: CASSLASDRTYF. CDR3 DNA sequence: TGTGCCAGCAGCTTGGCCTCGGACAGGACCTATTTC.

The V and J genes are TRBV6-1 and TRBJ2-7; D is undetermined. The CDR3 covers 13 residues. Between the trimmed V and J ends, which lost 4 bases and 1 base, there was a span of 8 bases. The germline gives CDR1 MNHNS, CDR2 SASEGT. The CDR3 DNA is TGTGCCAGCAGTGTGAGCAGGTCCTACGAGCAGTACTTC. It codes for CASSVSRSYEQYF.

CDR3 residues: CASRQGRALTVVSYEQYF. The CDR3 DNA is TGTGCCAGCAGACAAGGACGGGCCCTCACAGTAGTATCCTACGAGCAGTACTTC. V gene TRBV28 combines with J gene TRBJ2-7; D gene unclear. CDR3 length: 18 amino acids. Germline assignment: CDR1 MDHEN and CDR2 SYDVKM. Trimming cost V 6 bases and J 1 base, with 25 bases left between them.

This rearrangement joins TRBV2 to TRBJ2-7; 9 nucleotides match TRBD1. There are 14 residues in the CDR3. V was clipped by 3 bases and J by 5 bases; unmatched bases: 5. In germline, CDR1 is SNHLY, CDR2 FYNNEI. In nucleotides, the CDR3 is TGTGCCAGCAGTGATACCGGGACAGGGAACGAGCAGTACTTC. Protein sequence: CASSDTGTGNEQYF. Full variable domain (missing parts from reference TRBV2 and TRBJ2-7): EPEVTQTPSHQVTQMGQEVILRCVPISNHLYFYWYRQILGQKVEFLVSFYNNEISEKSEIFDDQFSVERPDGSNFTLKIRSTKLEDSAMYFCASSDTGTGNEQYFGPGTRLTVT.

The chain links TRBV6-1 to TRBJ1-5, with D unclear. Germline V gene lookup returns CDR1 MNHNS and CDR2 SASEGT. The CDR3 has 11 residues. V lost 7 bases to trimming and J lost 2 bases, with 3 bases between them. The CDR3 DNA sequence: TGTGCCAGCAATGGCAATCAGCCCCAGCATTTT. This encodes CASNGNQPQHF.

The J gene is TRBJ2-7, the V gene TRBV6-5; D is uncertain. V was clipped by 10 bases and J by 3 bases, with 10 bases between them. The germline V gene has CDR1 MNHEY and CDR2 SVGAGI. CDR3 length: 11 residues. In DNA form, the CDR3 reads TGTGCCACCCTAAGCGACTACGAGCAGTACTTC. As protein: CATLSDYEQYF.

The chain is built from TRBV15 and TRBJ2-1; TRBD1 might be the D (5 bases). Looked up from germline, CDR1 is LNHNV and CDR2 is YYDKDF (reference sequence). The ends were cut back, 3 bases at V and 7 bases at J, with 13 bases in the middle. The CDR3 extends over 14 amino acids. This CDR3 reads CATSRDLGENEQFF. The CDR3 nucleotides are TGTGCCACCAGCAGGGATTTAGGGGAAAATGAGCAGTTCTTC.

The genes are TRBV4-2 and TRBJ2-3; 13 bases agree with TRBD2. This CDR3 spans 16 amino acids. From germline, CDR1 is LGHNA and CDR2 YNFKEQ. Germline trimming cut 5 bases from V and 4 bases from J; bases unmatched to any gene: 6. The CDR3 spells CASSILTSGGSDTQYF. In DNA form, the CDR3 reads TGTGCCAGCAGCATCCTGACTAGCGGGGGGTCAGATACGCAGTATTTT.